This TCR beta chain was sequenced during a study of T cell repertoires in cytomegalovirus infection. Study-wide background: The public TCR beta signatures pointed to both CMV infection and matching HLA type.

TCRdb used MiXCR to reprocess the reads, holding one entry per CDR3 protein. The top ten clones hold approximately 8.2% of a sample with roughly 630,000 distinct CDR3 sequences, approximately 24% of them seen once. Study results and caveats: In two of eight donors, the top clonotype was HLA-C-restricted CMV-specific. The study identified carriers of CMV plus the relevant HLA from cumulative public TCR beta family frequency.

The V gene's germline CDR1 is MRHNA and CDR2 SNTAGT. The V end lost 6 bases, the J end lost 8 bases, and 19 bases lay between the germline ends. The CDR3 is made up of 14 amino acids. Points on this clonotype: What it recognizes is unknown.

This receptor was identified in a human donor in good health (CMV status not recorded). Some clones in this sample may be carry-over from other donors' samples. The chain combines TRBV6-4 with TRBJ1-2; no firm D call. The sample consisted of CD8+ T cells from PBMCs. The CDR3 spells CASSPGPGTSGYTF. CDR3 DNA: TGTGCCAGCAGCCCCGGGCCCGGCACCAGCGGCTACACCTTC.